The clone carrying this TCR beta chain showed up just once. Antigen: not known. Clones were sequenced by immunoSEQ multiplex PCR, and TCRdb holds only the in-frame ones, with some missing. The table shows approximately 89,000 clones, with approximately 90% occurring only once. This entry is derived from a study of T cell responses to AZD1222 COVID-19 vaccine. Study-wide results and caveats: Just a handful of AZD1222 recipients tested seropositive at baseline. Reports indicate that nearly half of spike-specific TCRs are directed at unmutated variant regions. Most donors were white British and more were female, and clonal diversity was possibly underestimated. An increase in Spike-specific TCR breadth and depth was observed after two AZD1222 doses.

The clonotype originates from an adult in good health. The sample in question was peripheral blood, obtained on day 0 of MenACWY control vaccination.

The CDR3 DNA sequence: TGTGCCATCAGCGACGGTTGGACGGGCTATGGCTACACCTTC. Translating gives CAISDGWTGYGYTF. The rearrangement joins TRBV10-3 to TRBJ1-2, with D uncertain. Germline CDR1 is ENHRY and CDR2 is SYGVKD. This CDR3 is built from 14 residues. With 6 bases removed from V and 4 bases from J, the gap between germline ends came to 15 bases.